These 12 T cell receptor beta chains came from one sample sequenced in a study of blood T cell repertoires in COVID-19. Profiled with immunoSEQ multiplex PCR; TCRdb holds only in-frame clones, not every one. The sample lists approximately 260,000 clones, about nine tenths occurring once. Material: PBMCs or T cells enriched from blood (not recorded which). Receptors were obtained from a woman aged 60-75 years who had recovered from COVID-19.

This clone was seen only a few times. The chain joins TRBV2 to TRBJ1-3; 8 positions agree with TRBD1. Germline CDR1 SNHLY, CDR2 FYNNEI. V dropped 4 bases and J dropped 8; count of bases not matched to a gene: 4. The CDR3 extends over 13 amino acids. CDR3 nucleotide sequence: TGTGCCAGCAGTGCCGGACAGGGTGACACCATATATTTT. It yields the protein CASSAGQGDTIYF.

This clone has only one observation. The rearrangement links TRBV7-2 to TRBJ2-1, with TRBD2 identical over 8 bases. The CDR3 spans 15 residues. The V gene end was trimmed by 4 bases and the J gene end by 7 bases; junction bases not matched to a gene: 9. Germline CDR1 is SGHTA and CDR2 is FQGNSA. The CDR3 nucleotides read TGTGCCAGCAGCTCGGGGGGGAAGTCGAGGAATGAGCAGTTCTTC. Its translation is CASSSGGKSRNEQFF.

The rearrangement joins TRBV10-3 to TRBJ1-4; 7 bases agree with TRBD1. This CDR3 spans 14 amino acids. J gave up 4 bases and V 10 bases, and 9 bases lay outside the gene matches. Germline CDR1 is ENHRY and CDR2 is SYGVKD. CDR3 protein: CATRPGQYNEKLFF. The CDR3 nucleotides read TGTGCCACCCGACCGGGACAGTATAATGAAAAACTGTTTTTT.

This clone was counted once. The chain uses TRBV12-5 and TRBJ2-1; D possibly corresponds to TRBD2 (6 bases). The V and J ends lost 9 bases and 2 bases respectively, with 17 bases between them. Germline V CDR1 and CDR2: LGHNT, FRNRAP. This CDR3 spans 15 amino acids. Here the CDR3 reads CASAVGEAPYNEQFF. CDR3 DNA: TGTGCTAGCGCCGTTGGGGAGGCCCCCTACAATGAGCAGTTCTTC.

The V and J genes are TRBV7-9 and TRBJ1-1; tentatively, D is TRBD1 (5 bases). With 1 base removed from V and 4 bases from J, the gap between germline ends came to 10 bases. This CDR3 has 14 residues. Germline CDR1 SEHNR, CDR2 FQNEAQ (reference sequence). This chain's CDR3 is CASSLDLGGTEAFF. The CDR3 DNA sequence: TGTGCCAGCAGCTTAGATCTGGGGGGCACTGAAGCTTTCTTT. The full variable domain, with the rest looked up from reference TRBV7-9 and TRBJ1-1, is DTGVSQNPRHKITKRGQNVTFRCDPISEHNRLYWYRQTLGQGPEFLTYFQNEAQLEKSRLLSDRFSAERPKGSFSTLEIQRTEQGDSAMYLCASSLDLGGTEAFFGQGTRLTVV.

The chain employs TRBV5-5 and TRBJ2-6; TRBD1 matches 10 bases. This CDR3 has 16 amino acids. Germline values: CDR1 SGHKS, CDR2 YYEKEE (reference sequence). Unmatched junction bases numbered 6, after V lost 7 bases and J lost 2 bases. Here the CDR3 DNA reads TGTGCCAGCGGCCGGGACAGGGGACCTGGGGCCAACGTCCTGACTTTC. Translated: CASGRDRGPGANVLTF. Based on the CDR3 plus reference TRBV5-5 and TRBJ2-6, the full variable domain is DAGVTQSPTHLIKTRGQQVTLRCSPISGHKSVSWYQQVLGQGPQFIFQYYEKEERGRGNFPDRFSARQFPNYSSELNVNALLLGDSALYLCASGRDRGPGANVLTFGAGSRLTVL.

CDR3 nucleotide sequence: TGTGCCAGCAGTGAAGCGCTTCCGGGACTAGCGGGTTACCTTTCCTCCTACAATGAGCAGTTCTTC. This encodes CASSEALPGLAGYLSSYNEQFF. The chain is built from TRBV2 and TRBJ2-1, with 12 bases lining up with TRBD2. Trimming took 0 bases from V and 0 from J; bases not matched to a gene: 15. The CDR3 consists of 22 residues. Germline V gene sequence: CDR1 SNHLY, CDR2 FYNNEI.

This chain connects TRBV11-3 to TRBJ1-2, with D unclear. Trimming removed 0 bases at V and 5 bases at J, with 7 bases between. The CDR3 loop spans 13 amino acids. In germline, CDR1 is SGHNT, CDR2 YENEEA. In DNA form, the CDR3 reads TGTGCCAGCAGCTTAGAGGGAGGATATGGCTACACCTTC. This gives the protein CASSLEGGYGYTF. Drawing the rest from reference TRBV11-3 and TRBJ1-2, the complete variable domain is EAGVVQSPRYKIIEKKQPVAFWCNPISGHNTLYWYLQNLGQGPELLIRYENEEAVDDSQLPKDRFSAERLKGVDSTLKIQPAELGDSAVYLCASSLEGGYGYTFGSGTRLTVV.

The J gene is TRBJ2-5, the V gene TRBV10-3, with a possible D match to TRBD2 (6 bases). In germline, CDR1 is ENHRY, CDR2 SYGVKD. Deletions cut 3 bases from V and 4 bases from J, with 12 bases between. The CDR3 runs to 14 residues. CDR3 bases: TGTGCCATCAGTGACACGGGAGTACGAGAGACCCAGTACTTC. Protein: CAISDTGVRETQYF.

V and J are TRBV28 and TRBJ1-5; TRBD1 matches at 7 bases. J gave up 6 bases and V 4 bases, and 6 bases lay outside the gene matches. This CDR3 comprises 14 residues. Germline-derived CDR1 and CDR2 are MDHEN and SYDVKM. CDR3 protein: CASSSQGLFQPQHF. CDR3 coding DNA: TGTGCCAGCAGTTCACAGGGGTTATTTCAGCCCCAGCATTTT.

The CDR3 loop is CASSLTPGQIGDTEAFF. CDR3 coding DNA: TGTGCCAGCAGCTTAACACCGGGACAGATCGGAGACACTGAAGCTTTCTTT. The J gene is TRBJ1-1, the V gene TRBV11-2; 7 nucleotides match TRBD1. The CDR3 loop spans 17 amino acids. With 2 bases clipped from V and 3 bases from J, the junction kept 12 bases outside the gene matches. The germline V gene encodes CDR1 SGHAT and CDR2 FQNNGV.

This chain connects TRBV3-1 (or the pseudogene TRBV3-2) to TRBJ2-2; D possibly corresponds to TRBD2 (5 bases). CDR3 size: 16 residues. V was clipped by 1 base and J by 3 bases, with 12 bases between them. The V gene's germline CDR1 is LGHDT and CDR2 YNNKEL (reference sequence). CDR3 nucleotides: TGTGCCAGCAGCCAAGCCCAAGCGGCCCACACCGGGGAGCTGTTTTTT. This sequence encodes CASSQAQAAHTGELFF.